This is a list of T cell receptor beta chains from one sample in a study of early T cells in non-severe SARS-CoV-2 infection. TCRdb ran MiXCR on the 5' RACE reads and lists one entry per CDR3 protein. The sample has about 83,000 distinct CDR3 sequences, about an eighth seen once. The sample comprised whole blood. Receptor source: an adult who was a healthcare worker with PCR-confirmed SARS-CoV-2 infection or an uninfected control (not recorded which). CDR3s leave out the opening cysteine and the closing phenylalanine or tryptophan.

TRBJ1-5 TRBV19 ASKLQGSQPQH
TRBJ2-5 TRBV29-1 SVDLSWTSFLETQY
TRBJ2-7 TRBV7-2 ASSLRTSSYEQY
TRBJ2-7 TRBV7-2 ASSFQGREQY
TRBJ2-1 TRBV3-1 ASSQDLAVDEQF
TRBJ2-1 TRBV20-1 SAWTGTGLFHNEQF
TRBJ2-2 TRBV19 ASSITLGSLNTGELF
TRBJ2-7 TRBV18 ASSGTGYYEQY
TRBJ2-2 TRBV12-3/TRBV12-4 ASRPLTGVTDTGELF
TRBJ2-3 TRBV30 AWLTGRNTQY
TRBJ2-3 TRBV19 ASTHRSSGATDTQY
TRBJ2-1 TRBV29-1 SVVGDEQF
TRBJ2-3 TRBV11-2 ASRRGMMDTQY
TRBJ2-7 TRBV7-2 ASSLAPLGTYEQY
TRBJ2-1 TRBV7-9 ASSLSASRDEQF
TRBJ2-3 TRBV7-2 ASSLGQTDTQY
TRBJ2-7 TRBV7-2 ASSLDHPYEQY
TRBJ2-6 TRBV11-2 ASRLLRGGANVLT
TRBJ2-3 TRBV9 ASSADTTDTQY
TRBJ1-5 TRBV28 ASSFPPQGAKQPQH
TRBJ1-2 TRBV7-7 ASSLGVGYGYT
TRBJ2-5 TRBV24-1 ATMRGPKTQY
TRBJ2-7 TRBV6-2/TRBV6-3 ASQTSGTGYEQY
TRBJ2-1 TRBV4-3 ASSQEGRVNEQF
TRBJ2-3 TRBV10-2 ASSDRPGDTQY
TRBJ2-5 TRBV20-1 SARRGPGETQY
TRBJ1-1 TRBV20-1 SARSGSTEAF
TRBJ1-6 TRBV20-1 SARDVFFNNSPLH
TRBJ1-1 TRBV5-1 ASSLAPDEVVS
TRBJ2-1 TRBV15 ATSRARPLDEQF
TRBJ2-1 TRBV5-1 ASSLQDLEQF
TRBJ1-2 TRBV12-3/TRBV12-4 ASTLRGARGYT
TRBJ2-6 TRBV7-9 AAEGSGANVLT
TRBJ2-7 TRBV7-9 ASSLGAHPYEQY
TRBJ2-1 TRBV29-1 SVPPSGGASSYNEQF
TRBJ2-1 TRBV7-9 ASSSRTAHNEQF
TRBJ1-6 TRBV20-1 SARDFVSNSPLH
TRBJ2-5 TRBV29-1 SVEMRQGAETQY
TRBJ1-5 TRBV5-6 ASSNRLAIDQPQH